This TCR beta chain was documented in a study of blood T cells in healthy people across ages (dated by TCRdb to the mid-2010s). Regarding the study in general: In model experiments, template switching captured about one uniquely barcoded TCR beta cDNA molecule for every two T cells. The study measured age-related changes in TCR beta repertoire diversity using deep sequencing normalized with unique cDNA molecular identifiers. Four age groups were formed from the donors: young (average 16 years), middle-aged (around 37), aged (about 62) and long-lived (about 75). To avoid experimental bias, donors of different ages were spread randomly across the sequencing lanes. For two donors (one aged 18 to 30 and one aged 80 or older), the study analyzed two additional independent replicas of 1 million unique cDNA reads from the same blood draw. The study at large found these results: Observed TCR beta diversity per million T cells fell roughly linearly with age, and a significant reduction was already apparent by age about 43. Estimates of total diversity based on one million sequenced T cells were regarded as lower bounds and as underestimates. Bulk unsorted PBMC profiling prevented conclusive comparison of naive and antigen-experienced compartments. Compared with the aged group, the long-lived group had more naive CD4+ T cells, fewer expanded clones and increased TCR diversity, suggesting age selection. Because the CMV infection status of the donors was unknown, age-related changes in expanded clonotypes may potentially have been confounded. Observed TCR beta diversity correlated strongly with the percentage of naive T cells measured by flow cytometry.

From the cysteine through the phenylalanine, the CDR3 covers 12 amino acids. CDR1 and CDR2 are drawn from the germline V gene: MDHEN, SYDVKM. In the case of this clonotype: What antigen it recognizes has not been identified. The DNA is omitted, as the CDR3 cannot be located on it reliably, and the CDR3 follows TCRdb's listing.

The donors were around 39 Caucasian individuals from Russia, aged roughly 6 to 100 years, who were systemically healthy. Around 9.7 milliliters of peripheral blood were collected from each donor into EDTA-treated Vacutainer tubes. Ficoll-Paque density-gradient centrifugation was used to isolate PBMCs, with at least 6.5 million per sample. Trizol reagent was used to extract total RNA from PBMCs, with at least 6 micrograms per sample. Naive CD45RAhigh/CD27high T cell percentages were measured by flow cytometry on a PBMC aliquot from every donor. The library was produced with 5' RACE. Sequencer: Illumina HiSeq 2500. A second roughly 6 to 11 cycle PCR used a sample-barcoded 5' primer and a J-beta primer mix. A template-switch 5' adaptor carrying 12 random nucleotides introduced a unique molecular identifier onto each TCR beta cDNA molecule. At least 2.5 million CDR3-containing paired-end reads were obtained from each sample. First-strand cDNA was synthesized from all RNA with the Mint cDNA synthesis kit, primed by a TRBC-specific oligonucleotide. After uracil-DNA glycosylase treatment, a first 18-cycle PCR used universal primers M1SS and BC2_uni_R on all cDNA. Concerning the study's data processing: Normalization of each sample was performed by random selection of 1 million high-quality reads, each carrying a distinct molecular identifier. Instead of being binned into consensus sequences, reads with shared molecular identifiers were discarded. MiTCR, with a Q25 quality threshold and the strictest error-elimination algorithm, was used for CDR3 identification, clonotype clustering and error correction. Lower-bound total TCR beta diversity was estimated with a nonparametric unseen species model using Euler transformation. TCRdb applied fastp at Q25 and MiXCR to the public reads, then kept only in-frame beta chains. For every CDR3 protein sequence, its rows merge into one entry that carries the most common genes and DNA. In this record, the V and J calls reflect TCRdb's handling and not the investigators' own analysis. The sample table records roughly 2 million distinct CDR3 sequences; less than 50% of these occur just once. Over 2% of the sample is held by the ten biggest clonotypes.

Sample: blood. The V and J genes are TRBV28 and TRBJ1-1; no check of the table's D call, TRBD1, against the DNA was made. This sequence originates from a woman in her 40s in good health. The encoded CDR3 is CASSFGAGAGFF.